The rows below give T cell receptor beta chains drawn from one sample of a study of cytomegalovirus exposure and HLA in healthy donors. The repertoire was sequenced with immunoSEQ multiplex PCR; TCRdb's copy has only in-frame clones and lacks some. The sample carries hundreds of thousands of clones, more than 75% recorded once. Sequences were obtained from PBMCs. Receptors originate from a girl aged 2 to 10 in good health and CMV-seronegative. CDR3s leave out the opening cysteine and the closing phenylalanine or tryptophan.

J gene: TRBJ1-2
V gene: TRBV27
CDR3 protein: ARAGGTGDIRGYT

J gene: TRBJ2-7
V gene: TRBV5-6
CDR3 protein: ASSESFVVSSYEQY

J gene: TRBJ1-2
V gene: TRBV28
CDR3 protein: ASSSHGGGDYGYT

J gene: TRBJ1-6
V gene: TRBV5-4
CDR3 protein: ASRHEPGQGGSPLH

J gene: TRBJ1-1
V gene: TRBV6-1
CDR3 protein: ASSERRKGLNTEAF

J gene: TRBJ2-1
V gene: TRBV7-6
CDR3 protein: ASSPRTSGLNEQF

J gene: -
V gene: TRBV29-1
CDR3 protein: SVETRTGPYEQY

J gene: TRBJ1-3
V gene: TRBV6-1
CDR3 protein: ASSEAAGSGNTIY

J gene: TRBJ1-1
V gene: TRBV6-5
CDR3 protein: ASSQGRTEAF

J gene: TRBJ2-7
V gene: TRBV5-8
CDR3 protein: ASSLQGLAVSYEQY

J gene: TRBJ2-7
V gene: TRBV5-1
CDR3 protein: ASSLEGAWGEQY

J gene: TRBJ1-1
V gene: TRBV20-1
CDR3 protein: SAGGNTEAF

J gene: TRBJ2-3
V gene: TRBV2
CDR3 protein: ASSDFGATGQY

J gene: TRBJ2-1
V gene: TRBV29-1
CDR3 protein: SVTPGTGFYNEQF

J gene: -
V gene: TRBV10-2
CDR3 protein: ASGLALGYEQY

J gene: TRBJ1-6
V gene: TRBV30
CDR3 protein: AWSGQVNSPLH

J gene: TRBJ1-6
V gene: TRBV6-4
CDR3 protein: ASKAGSDSPLH

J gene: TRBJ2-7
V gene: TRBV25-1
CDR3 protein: ASSELVGVSYEQY

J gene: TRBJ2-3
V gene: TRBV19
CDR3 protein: ASSILAGGLDTQY

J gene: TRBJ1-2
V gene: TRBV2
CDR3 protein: ASQRDSNYGYT

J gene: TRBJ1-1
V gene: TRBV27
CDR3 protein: ASSTGGDTEAF

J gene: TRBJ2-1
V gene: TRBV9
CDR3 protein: ASSPRTYENEQF

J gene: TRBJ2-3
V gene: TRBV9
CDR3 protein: ASSPDRVRTDTQY

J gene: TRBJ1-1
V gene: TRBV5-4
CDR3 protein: ASSPYWGTMNTEAF

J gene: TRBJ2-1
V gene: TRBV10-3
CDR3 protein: AISESPGRAGSSNEQF

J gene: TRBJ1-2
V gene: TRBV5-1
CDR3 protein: ASSKGTQNYGYT

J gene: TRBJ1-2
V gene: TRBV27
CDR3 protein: ASSPSAPTGAAYGYT

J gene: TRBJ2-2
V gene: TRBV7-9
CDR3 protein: ASSLPLATGELF

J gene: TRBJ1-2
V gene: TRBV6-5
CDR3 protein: ASSKRLRLNGYT

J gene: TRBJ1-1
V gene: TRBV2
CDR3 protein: ASARGITEAF

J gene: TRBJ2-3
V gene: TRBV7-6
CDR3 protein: ASSKRTGYGADTQY

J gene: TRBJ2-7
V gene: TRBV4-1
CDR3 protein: ASSQDVDSNSYEQY

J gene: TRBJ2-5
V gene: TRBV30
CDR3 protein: AWKTLAGFETQY

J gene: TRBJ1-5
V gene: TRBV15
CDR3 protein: ATSTGDVQPQH

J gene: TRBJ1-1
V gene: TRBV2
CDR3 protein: ASISLGLPNSEAF

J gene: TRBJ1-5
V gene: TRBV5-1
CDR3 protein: ASSEGQGNQPQH

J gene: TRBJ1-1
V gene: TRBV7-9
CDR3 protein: ASSFGGPTEAF

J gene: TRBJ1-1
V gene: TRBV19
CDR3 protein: ASSIRGGPGTEAF

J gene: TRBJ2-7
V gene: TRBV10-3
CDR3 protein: AISETGSYEQY

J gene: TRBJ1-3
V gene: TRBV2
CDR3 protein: ASSRRGGLAGNTIY

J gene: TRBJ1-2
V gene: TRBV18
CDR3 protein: ASSALQGGDGYT

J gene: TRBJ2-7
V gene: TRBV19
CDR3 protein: ASSSYQGSYEQY

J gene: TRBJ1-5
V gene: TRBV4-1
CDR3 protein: ASSPGLSNQPQH

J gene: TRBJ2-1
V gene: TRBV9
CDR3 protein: ASSPRGDRRSSYNEQF

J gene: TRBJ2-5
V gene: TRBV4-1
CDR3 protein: ASSQVKAGLGETQY